This T cell receptor (beta chain) is from a study of blood T cell repertoires in COVID-19. Overall study: The samples span acute and convalescent COVID-19 from the United States, Italy and Spain.

Source study methods: Researchers report that nucleated cell counts were estimated from reference gene primer amplification. Method: immunoSEQ multiplex PCR; TCRdb's copy keeps in-frame clones and lacks some. V, J and clone size are those of that table, while D and trimming were read from the DNA. Among about 140,000 clones listed, less than 85% were seen once. J lost 8 bases, V lost 6 bases, and 9 bases had no gene match. Germline CDR1 reads MNHEY; CDR2 reads SVGEGT. The CDR3 sequence is 14 residues long. The receptor was isolated from a woman aged 18-30 years who had been exposed to COVID-19. The sample comprised PBMCs or T cells enriched from blood (not recorded which). The chain combines TRBV6-2 or TRBV6-3 with TRBJ2-3; 9 bases are a match to TRBD1. The chain's CDR3 is CASSLQGARGTQYF. The CDR3 nucleotides are TGTGCCAGCAGCCTACAGGGGGCAAGGGGTACGCAGTATTTT.